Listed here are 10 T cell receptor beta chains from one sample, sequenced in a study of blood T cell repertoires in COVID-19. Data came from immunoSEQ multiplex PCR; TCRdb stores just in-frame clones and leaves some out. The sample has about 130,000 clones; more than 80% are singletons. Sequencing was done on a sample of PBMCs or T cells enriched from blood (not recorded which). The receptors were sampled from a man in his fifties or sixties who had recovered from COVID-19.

The CDR3 DNA sequence: TGTGCCAGCAGCTTAGGCCAGGGGGCAGGAGAGACCCAGTACTTC. This encodes CASSLGQGAGETQYF. This chain connects TRBV7-3 to TRBJ2-5; TRBD1 matches 8 bases. The germline CDR1 and CDR2 sequences are SGHTA and FQGTGA. J lost 4 bases, V lost 2 bases, and 6 bases had no gene match. CDR3 size: 15 residues. The whole variable domain, remainder taken from reference TRBV7-3 and TRBJ2-5, is GAGVSQTPSNKVTEKGKYVELRCDPISGHTALYWYRQSLGQGPEFLIYFQGTGAADDSGLPNDRFFAVRPEGSVSTLKIQRTERGDSAVYLCASSLGQGAGETQYFGPGTRLLVL.

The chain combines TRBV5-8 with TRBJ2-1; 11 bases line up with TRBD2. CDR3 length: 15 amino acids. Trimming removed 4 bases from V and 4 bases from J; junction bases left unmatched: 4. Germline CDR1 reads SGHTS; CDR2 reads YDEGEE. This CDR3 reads CASSLAGGAYNEQFF. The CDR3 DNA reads TGTGCCAGCAGCCTAGCGGGAGGAGCATACAATGAGCAGTTCTTC. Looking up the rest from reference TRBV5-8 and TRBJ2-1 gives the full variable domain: EAGVTQSPTHLIKTRGQQATLRCSPISGHTSVYWYQQALGLGLQFLLWYDEGEERNRGNFPPRFSGRQFPNYSSELNVNALELEDSALYLCASSLAGGAYNEQFFGPGTRLTVL.

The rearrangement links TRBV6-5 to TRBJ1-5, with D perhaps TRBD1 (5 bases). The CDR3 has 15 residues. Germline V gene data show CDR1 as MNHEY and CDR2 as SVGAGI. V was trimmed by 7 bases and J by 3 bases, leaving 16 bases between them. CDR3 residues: CASTPEWGLNQPQHF. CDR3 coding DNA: TGTGCCAGCACACCAGAATGGGGCCTCAATCAGCCCCAGCATTTT.

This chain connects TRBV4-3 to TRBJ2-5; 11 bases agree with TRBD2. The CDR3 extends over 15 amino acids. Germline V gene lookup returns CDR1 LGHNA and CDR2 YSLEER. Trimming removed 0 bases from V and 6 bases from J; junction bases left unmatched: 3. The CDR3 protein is CASSQETSGIKTQYF. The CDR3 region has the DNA TGCGCCAGCAGCCAAGAGACTAGCGGGATTAAGACCCAGTACTTC.

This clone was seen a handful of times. The CDR3 DNA sequence: TGTGCCAGCAGCTCTCCTTCTCTAGCGGGAAGTCACAATGAGCAGTTCTTC. Amino acids: CASSSPSLAGSHNEQFF. This chain connects TRBV7-2 to TRBJ2-1; 9 bases fit TRBD2. CDR3 size: 17 residues. Trimming took 4 bases from V and 5 from J; bases not matched to a gene: 12. CDR1 is SGHTA, CDR2 FQGNSA, per germline.

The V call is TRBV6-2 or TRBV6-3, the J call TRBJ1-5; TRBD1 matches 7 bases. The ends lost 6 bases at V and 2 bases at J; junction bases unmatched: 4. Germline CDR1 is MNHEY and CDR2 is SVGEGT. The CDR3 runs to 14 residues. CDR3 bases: TGTGCCAGCAGCCAGGGGGATGGCAATCAGCCCCAGCATTTT. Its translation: CASSQGDGNQPQHF.

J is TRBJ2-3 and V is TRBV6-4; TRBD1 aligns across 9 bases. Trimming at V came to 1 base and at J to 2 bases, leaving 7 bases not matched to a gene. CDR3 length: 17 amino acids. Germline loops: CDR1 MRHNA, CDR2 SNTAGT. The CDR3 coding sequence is TGTGCCAGCAGTGACTTCCGGGACAGGGCGCTCACAGATACGCAGTATTTT. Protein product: CASSDFRDRALTDTQYF.

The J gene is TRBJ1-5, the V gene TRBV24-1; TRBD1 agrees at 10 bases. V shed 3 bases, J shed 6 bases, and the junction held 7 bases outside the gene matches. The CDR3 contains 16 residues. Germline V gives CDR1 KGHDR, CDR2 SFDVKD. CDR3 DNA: TGTGCCACCAGTGATGTGGACAGGGGGGAGAGTCAGCCCCAGCATTTT. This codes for CATSDVDRGESQPQHF.

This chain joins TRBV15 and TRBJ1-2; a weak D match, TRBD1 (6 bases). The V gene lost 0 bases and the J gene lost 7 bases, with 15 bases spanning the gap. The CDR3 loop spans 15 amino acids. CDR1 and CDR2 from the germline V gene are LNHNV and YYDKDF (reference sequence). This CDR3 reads CATSRDRGGVSGYTF. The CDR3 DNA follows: TGTGCCACCAGCAGAGATCGAGGGGGTGTGAGTGGCTACACCTTC.

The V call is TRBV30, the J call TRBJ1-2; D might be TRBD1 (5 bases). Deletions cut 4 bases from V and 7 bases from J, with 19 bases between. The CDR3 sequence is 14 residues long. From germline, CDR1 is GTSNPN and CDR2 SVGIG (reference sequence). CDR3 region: CAWTVWGGMSGYTF. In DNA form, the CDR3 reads TGTGCCTGGACCGTCTGGGGGGGAATGAGTGGCTACACCTTC.